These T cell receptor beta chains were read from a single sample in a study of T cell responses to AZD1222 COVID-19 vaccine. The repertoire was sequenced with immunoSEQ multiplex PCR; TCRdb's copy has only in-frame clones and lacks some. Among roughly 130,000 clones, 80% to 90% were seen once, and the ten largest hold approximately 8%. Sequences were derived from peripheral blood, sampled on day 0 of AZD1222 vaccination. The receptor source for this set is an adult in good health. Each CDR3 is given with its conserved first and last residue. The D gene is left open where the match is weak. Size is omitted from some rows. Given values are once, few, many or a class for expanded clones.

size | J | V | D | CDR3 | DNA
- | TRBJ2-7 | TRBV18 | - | CASSPSSSGGYEQYF | TGTGCCAGCTCACCAAGCAGCTCCGGGGGCTACGAGCAGTACTTC
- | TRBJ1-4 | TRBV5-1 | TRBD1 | CASSPGTGQTNEKLFF | TGCGCCAGCAGCCCGGGGACAGGGCAAACTAATGAAAAACTGTTTTTT
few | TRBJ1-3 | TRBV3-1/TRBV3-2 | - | CASRQGTGNTIYF | TGTGCCAGCAGACAGGGAACTGGAAACACCATATATTTT
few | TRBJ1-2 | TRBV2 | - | CASSTSQGKGATF | TGTGCCAGCAGCACGTCCCAGGGGAAAGGAGCCACCTTC
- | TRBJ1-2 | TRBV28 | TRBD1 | CASRPGTGTLGYTF | TGTGCCAGCAGACCCGGGACAGGGACTTTGGGCTACACCTTC
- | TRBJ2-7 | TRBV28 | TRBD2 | CASSLLAGANYEQYF | TGTGCCAGCAGTTTACTAGCGGGGGCTAACTACGAGCAGTACTTC
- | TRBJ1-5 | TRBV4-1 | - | CASSQGGDYQPQHF | TGCGCCAGCAGCCAAGGGGGGGATTATCAGCCCCAGCATTTT
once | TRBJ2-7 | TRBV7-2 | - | CASSPLYEQYF | TGTGCCAGCAGTCCGCTCTACGAGCAGTACTTC
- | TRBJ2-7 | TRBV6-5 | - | CASSQGFYEQYF | TGTGCCAGCTCCCAGGGATTCTACGAGCAGTACTTC
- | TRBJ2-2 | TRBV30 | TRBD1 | CAWIGQGRNTGELFF | TGTGCCTGGATTGGACAGGGGAGAAACACCGGGGAGCTGTTTTTT
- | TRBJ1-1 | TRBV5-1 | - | CASSLDRSNTEAFF | TGCGCCAGCAGCTTGGACAGATCCAACACTGAAGCTTTCTTT
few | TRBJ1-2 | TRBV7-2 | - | CASSLGGGANGYTF | TGTGCCAGCAGCTTAGGGGGAGGGGCTAATGGCTACACCTTC
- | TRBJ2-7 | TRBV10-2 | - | CASSARQVPNEQYF | TGCGCCAGCAGTGCCCGGCAAGTCCCCAACGAGCAGTACTTC
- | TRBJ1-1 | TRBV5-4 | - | CASSLEGAGTEAFF | TGTGCCAGCAGCTTAGAAGGGGCAGGGACTGAAGCTTTCTTT
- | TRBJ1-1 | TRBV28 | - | CASSSPSGGDTEAFF | TGTGCCAGCAGTTCCCCATCCGGGGGAGACACTGAAGCTTTCTTT
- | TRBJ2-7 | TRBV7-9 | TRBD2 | CASSGRTSGTYEQYF | TGTGCCAGCAGCGGAAGGACTAGCGGGACCTACGAGCAGTACTTC
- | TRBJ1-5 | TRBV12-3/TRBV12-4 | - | CASSFTENQPQHF | TGTGCCAGCAGTTTCACTGAAAATCAGCCCCAGCATTTT
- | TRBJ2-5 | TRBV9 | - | CASSVDLVQETQYF | TGTGCCAGCAGCGTAGATTTAGTCCAAGAGACCCAGTACTTC
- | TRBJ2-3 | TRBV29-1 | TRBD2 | CSVGGRADTQYF | TGCAGCGTTGGCGGGAGGGCAGATACGCAGTATTTT
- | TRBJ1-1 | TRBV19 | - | CASSSGHLNTEAFF | TGTGCCAGTAGCTCAGGACACCTAAACACTGAAGCTTTCTTT
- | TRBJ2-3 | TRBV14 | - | CASSQDQWPLTQYF | TGTGCCAGCAGCCAAGATCAATGGCCCCTCACGCAGTATTTT
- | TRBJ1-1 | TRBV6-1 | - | CASSDRMNTEAFF | TGTGCCAGCAGTGACAGGATGAACACTGAAGCTTTCTTT
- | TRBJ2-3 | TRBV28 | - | CASSSGGERTQYF | TGTGCCAGCAGTTCGGGGGGCGAGAGAACGCAGTATTTT
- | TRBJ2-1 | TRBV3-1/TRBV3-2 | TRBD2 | CASSQVVEGWLAGVSSYNEQFF | TGTGCCAGCAGCCAAGTTGTGGAAGGGTGGCTAGCGGGAGTGAGCTCCTACAATGAGCAGTTCTTC
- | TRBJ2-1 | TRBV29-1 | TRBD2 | CSGRREDKNEQFF | TGCAGCGGCCGGCGGGAGGATAAAAATGAGCAGTTCTTC
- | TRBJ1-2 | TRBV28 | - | CASSEGPPQRGYTF | TGTGCCAGCAGTGAGGGTCCTCCTCAGCGGGGCTACACCTTC
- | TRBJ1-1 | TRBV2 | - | CASSGDMNTEAFF | TGTGCCAGCAGTGGGGATATGAACACTGAAGCTTTCTTT
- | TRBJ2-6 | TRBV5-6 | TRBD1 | CASSPPGGSSGANVLTF | TGTGCCAGCAGCCCGCCAGGGGGTAGCTCTGGGGCCAACGTCCTGACTTTC
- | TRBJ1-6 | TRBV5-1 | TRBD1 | CASSRQGESYNSPLHF | TGCGCCAGCAGCCGACAGGGTGAGTCCTATAATTCACCCCTCCACTTT
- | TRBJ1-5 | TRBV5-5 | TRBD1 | CASSRTGGQYQPQHF | TGTGCCAGCAGCAGGACAGGGGGCCAATATCAGCCCCAGCATTTT
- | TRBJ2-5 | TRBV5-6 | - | CASSSLGRGQETQYF | TGTGCCAGCAGCTCCCTGGGCAGGGGACAAGAGACCCAGTACTTC
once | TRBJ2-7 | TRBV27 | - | CASTFDTNSYEQYF | TGTGCCAGCACCTTCGACACAAACTCCTACGAGCAGTACTTC
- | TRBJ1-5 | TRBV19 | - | CASSLTRPINQPQHF | TGTGCCAGTAGTCTCACCCGGCCGATCAATCAGCCCCAGCATTTT
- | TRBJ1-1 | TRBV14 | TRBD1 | CASSHTGTVKNTEAFF | TGTGCCAGCAGCCACACAGGGACAGTAAAGAACACTGAAGCTTTCTTT
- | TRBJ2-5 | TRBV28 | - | CASSPVGGQETQYF | TGTGCCAGCAGTCCGGTGGGGGGCCAAGAGACCCAGTACTTC
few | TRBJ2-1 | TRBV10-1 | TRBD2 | CASSRAGGYNEQFF | TGCGCCAGCAGTCGAGCGGGAGGCTACAATGAGCAGTTCTTC
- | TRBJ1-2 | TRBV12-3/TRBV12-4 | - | CASSFVGNYGYTF | TGTGCCAGCAGTTTCGTTGGGAACTATGGCTACACCTTC
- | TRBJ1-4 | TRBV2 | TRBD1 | CASRGQGSTNEKLFF | TGTGCCAGCAGGGGACAGGGGAGCACTAATGAAAAACTGTTTTTT
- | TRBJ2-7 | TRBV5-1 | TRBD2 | CASSPTSGSYEQYF | TGCGCCAGCAGCCCTACTAGCGGTTCCTACGAGCAGTACTTC
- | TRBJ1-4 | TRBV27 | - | CASSSTSLGTTNEKLFF | TGTGCCAGCAGTTCTACTTCTTTGGGAACAACTAATGAAAAACTGTTTTTT
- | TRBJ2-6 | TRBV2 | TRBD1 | CASSDETGGIAGANVLTF | TGTGCCAGCAGTGACGAGACAGGGGGTATAGCTGGGGCCAACGTCCTGACTTTC
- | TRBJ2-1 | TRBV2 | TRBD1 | CASSPGQGAQNEQFF | TGTGCCAGCAGCCCCGGACAGGGGGCGCAGAATGAGCAGTTCTTC
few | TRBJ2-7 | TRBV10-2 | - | CASSRGHPGYEQYF | TGCGCCAGCAGTCGAGGACACCCTGGCTACGAGCAGTACTTC